This passage covers 13 T cell receptor beta chains from one sample sequenced in a study of blood T cell repertoires in COVID-19. The assay was immunoSEQ multiplex PCR, and TCRdb's table has in-frame clones only and misses some. The table records approximately 190,000 clones, more than 85% of them present only once. The sequenced material came from peripheral blood. The receptors were sampled from a man between 65 and 85 years old with active or convalescent COVID-19.

The V gene is TRBV6-2 or TRBV6-3, the J gene TRBJ1-5; D unclear. CDR3 size: 14 residues. V lost 4 bases and J 0 bases, leaving 7 bases between the germline ends. Germline V gene lookup returns CDR1 MNHEY and CDR2 SVGEGT. The DNA for the CDR3 is TGTGCCAGCAGTTCGTACTTTAGCAATCAGCCCCAGCATTTT. Protein sequence: CASSSYFSNQPQHF.

The chain joins TRBV30 to TRBJ1-2; D call uncertain. CDR3 size: 10 residues. V was clipped by 7 bases and J by 8 bases, with 11 bases between them. Germline V CDR1 and CDR2: GTSNPN, SVGIG (reference sequence). The chain's CDR3 is CASWAGGYTF. As DNA, the CDR3 is TGTGCCTCCTGGGCGGGGGGCTACACCTTC.

The gene calls are TRBV7-2 and TRBJ2-1; weak D call: TRBD1 (6 bases). The germline V gene encodes CDR1 SGHTA and CDR2 FQGNSA. This CDR3 comprises 15 residues. Trimming left V 5 bases short and J 4 bases short, with 15 bases between. The CDR3 region is CASSTDGTIYNEQFF. CDR3 bases: TGTGCCAGCAGCACTGACGGGACAATATACAATGAGCAGTTCTTC.

The chain joins TRBV4-2 to TRBJ1-2, with D maybe TRBD1 (6 bases). The CDR3 totals 14 residues. CDR1 is LGHNA, CDR2 YNFKEQ, per germline. The V end lost 1 base, the J end lost 0 bases, and 6 bases lay between the germline ends. The CDR3 protein is CASSQGTANYGYTF. The DNA of the CDR3 is TGTGCCAGCAGCCAAGGGACAGCTAACTATGGCTACACCTTC.

The chain has TRBV5-1 and TRBJ2-1; TRBD1 agrees at 12 bases. The CDR3 length is 16 residues. V lost 3 bases and J lost 8; bases outside the gene matches: 9. Looked up from germline, CDR1 is SGHRS and CDR2 is YFSETQ. Here the CDR3 reads CASSSPGGTGGHEQFF. The CDR3 DNA is TGCGCCAGCAGCTCGCCCGGAGGGACAGGGGGCCATGAGCAGTTCTTC.

The genes are TRBV10-3 and TRBJ2-2; D might be TRBD1 (5 bases). This CDR3 spans 15 amino acids. Germline lookup yields CDR1 ENHRY and CDR2 SYGVKD. The ends were cut back, 5 bases at V and 1 base at J, with 11 bases in the middle. The CDR3 DNA follows: TGTGCCATCAGTAAGGACGGACAGAACACCGGGGAGCTGTTTTTT. Its translation is CAISKDGQNTGELFF.

The count of this clone is one. The chain couples TRBV5-6 to TRBJ2-6, with D perhaps TRBD1 (6 bases). Trimming removed 2 bases at V and 0 bases at J, with 18 bases between. Germline values: CDR1 SGHDT, CDR2 YYEEEE. The CDR3 loop spans 19 amino acids. The CDR3 spells CASSFPSGQLLSGANVLTF. The CDR3 DNA is TGTGCCAGCAGCTTTCCGTCGGGACAACTCCTCTCTGGGGCCAACGTCCTGACTTTC.

The chain employs TRBV25-1 and TRBJ2-3, with 8 bases aligning to TRBD1. V shed 1 base and J 6 bases; nucleotides not matched to a gene: 6. The germline V gene has CDR1 MGHDK and CDR2 SYGVNS. This CDR3 is 15 amino acids long. The DNA for the CDR3 is TGTGCCAGCAGTGAATGGGACAGGTCGGGGGATACGCAGTATTTT. Amino acid sequence: CASSEWDRSGDTQYF.

This chain links TRBV30 with TRBJ1-1; tentative D call: TRBD1 (5 bases). V lost 1 base, J lost 0 bases, and 9 bases lay in between. The CDR3 totals 14 residues. Germline V lookup: CDR1 GTSNPN, CDR2 SVGIG (reference sequence). The CDR3 DNA is TGTGCCTGGAGTGCTTCCAGGGTGAACACTGAAGCTTTCTTT. It specifies CAWSASRVNTEAFF.

The gene calls are TRBV2 and TRBJ1-5, with 8 positions matching TRBD1. The CDR3 is made up of 15 amino acids. J was trimmed by 0 bases and V by 5 bases; bases with no gene match: 3. Germline loops: CDR1 SNHLY, CDR2 FYNNEI. CDR3 sequence: CASSSDRVSNQPQHF. The CDR3 DNA reads as TGTGCCAGCAGTTCGGACAGGGTTAGCAATCAGCCCCAGCATTTT. The full variable domain, rest sourced from reference TRBV2 and TRBJ1-5, is EPEVTQTPSHQVTQMGQEVILRCVPISNHLYFYWYRQILGQKVEFLVSFYNNEISEKSEIFDDQFSVERPDGSNFTLKIRSTKLEDSAMYFCASSSDRVSNQPQHFGDGTRLSIL.

This rearrangement joins TRBV18 to TRBJ2-3; TRBD1 agrees at 7 bases. J was trimmed by 0 bases and V by 1 base; bases with no gene match: 7. The CDR3 runs 17 residues. Per germline, CDR1 KGHSH and CDR2 LQKENI. This CDR3 is CASSPLTGRTSTDTQYF. CDR3 coding DNA: TGTGCCAGCTCACCACTGACAGGGCGAACTAGCACAGATACGCAGTATTTT.

The V gene is TRBV18, the J gene TRBJ1-1; 7 bases are shared with TRBD1. V was pared by 1 base and J by 1 base, with 0 bases of the junction left unmatched. The CDR3 totals 14 residues. CDR1 and CDR2 from the germline V gene are KGHSH and LQKENI. Here the CDR3 reads CASSPQGANTEAFF. The CDR3, as DNA: TGTGCCAGCTCACCACAGGGGGCGAACACTGAAGCTTTCTTT.

The chain joins TRBV6-5 to TRBJ1-2, with TRBD1 matching 8 bases. V gave up 0 bases and J gave up 4 bases; unmatched junction bases: 4. The CDR3 is 15 residues long. The germline CDR1 and CDR2 sequences are MNHEY and SVGAGI. The CDR3 sequence is CASSYSQGAGYGYTF. The CDR3, as DNA: TGTGCCAGCAGTTACTCTCAGGGGGCAGGCTATGGCTACACCTTC.